The present T cell receptor (beta chain) was sequenced within a study of CD8 T cells in ankylosing spondylitis. Study observations and caveats: One TCR beta motif, made up of 7 or 8 highly homologous variants, appeared characteristic of ankylosing spondylitis blood.

This CDR3 has 13 residues. Germline assignment: CDR1 LNHNV and CDR2 YYDKDF (reference sequence). Trimming took 4 bases from V and 15 from J, leaving 18 bases between them. This clonotype was seen many times. Its antigen is not identified. As the method for making TCR beta libraries, quantitative 5'-RACE with molecular barcodes was used. TCRdb itself ran the 5' RACE reads through MiXCR, one entry per CDR3 protein. This sample has 50,000 to 75,000 distinct CDR3 sequences, with 6.2% found just once. The sequencing input was synovial fluid, either unsorted or a sorted T cell fraction (not recorded which). The sequence derives from a male donor with ankylosing spondylitis. This chain joins TRBV15 and TRBJ2-2; D is unclear. This CDR3 reads CATSTTDPKRVFF. The CDR3 DNA reads as TGTGCCACCAGCACCACCGACCCGAAGCGCGTGTTTTTT.